Included here is one T cell receptor (beta chain) sequence, with context. Antigen: not known. The V and J ends lost 0 bases and 4 bases respectively, with 9 bases between them. Germline CDR1 LGHNA, CDR2 YSLEER. The CDR3 loop spans 14 amino acids. Template switching added a universal primer binding site, and final cDNA carried unique molecular identifiers. TCRdb analysed the 5' RACE reads with MiXCR anew, one entry per CDR3 protein. The profile covers over 250,000 distinct CDR3 sequences, with roughly 9.7% appearing a single time and roughly 7% taken by the ten largest. This specimen belongs to a study of identical twins. Study results and caveats: Out-of-frame TCR alpha sharing in monozygotic twins exceeded recombination model predictions.

These sequences were also reported in another study, on yellow fever vaccine responses in identical twins.

Sequencing input: CD8+ T cells sorted from blood. The rearrangement joins TRBV4-3 to TRBJ2-5, with unresolved D. The TCR originated in a woman aged 18-29 years in good health. The CDR3 bases are TGCGCCAGCAGCCAAGACTATCGAGGAGAGACCCAGTACTTC. Its translation is CASSQDYRGETQYF.